A selection of T cell receptor beta chains follows, all from one sample in a study of cytomegalovirus exposure and HLA in healthy donors. Sequenced by immunoSEQ multiplex PCR; TCRdb stores in-frame clones only, minus some. The sample shows under 130,000 clones, 65% to 75% of them seen only once. The material sequenced was PBMCs. Every receptor here comes from a man aged 40-50 years in good health and CMV-seropositive. Both conserved end residues are part of each CDR3. Fields, in order: clone size, D gene, J gene, V gene, CDR3 protein, CDR3 DNA. A D gene is named only where the DNA matches it firmly. The size field is filled for only some rows; it gives once, few, many or a size class.

abundance: once
d_gene: TRBD1
j_gene: TRBJ1-2
v_gene: TRBV2
CDR3aa: CASSETQGAWSRSGYTF
CDR3nt: TGTGCCAGCAGTGAAACACAGGGGGCTTGGTCAAGGTCGGGCTACACCTTC

abundance: few
d_gene: TRBD2
j_gene: TRBJ2-1
v_gene: TRBV30
CDR3aa: CAWMTSGNNEQFF
CDR3nt: TGTGCCTGGATGACTAGCGGGAACAATGAGCAGTTCTTC

abundance: -
d_gene: -
j_gene: TRBJ1-4
v_gene: TRBV27
CDR3aa: CASSFLGPGEKLFF
CDR3nt: TGTGCCAGCAGTTTCTTGGGGCCTGGCGAAAAACTGTTTTTT

abundance: -
d_gene: -
j_gene: TRBJ1-1
v_gene: TRBV15
CDR3aa: CATSRADWNTEAFF
CDR3nt: TGTGCCACCAGCAGAGCCGACTGGAACACTGAAGCTTTCTTT

abundance: -
d_gene: TRBD2
j_gene: TRBJ2-1
v_gene: TRBV4-1
CDR3aa: CASSQGLAGGNEQFF
CDR3nt: TGCGCCAGCAGCCAAGGACTAGCGGGAGGGAATGAGCAGTTCTTC

abundance: few
d_gene: -
j_gene: TRBJ1-1
v_gene: TRBV5-4
CDR3aa: CASSPWGGDTEAFF
CDR3nt: TGTGCCAGCAGCCCTTGGGGGGGGGACACTGAAGCTTTCTTT

abundance: -
d_gene: TRBD1
j_gene: TRBJ1-5
v_gene: TRBV6-5
CDR3aa: CASSQQGTNQPQHF
CDR3nt: TGTGCCAGCAGCCAACAGGGGACCAATCAGCCCCAGCATTTT

abundance: once
d_gene: -
j_gene: TRBJ1-1
v_gene: TRBV19
CDR3aa: CASSTSGERIAEAFF
CDR3nt: TGTGCCAGTAGCACTTCAGGGGAGAGGATCGCTGAAGCTTTCTTT

abundance: -
d_gene: -
j_gene: TRBJ1-5
v_gene: TRBV18
CDR3aa: CASSRGDAVSSNQPQHF
CDR3nt: TGTGCCAGCTCACGAGGAGATGCAGTCTCTAGCAATCAGCCCCAGCATTTT

abundance: few
d_gene: -
j_gene: TRBJ2-1
v_gene: TRBV7-2
CDR3aa: CASSLDWNSYNEQFF
CDR3nt: TGTGCCAGCAGCCTGGACTGGAACTCCTACAATGAGCAGTTCTTC

abundance: -
d_gene: TRBD1
j_gene: TRBJ1-1
v_gene: TRBV5-4
CDR3aa: CASSPTGLGTEAFF
CDR3nt: TGTGCCAGCAGCCCGACAGGGCTCGGCACTGAAGCTTTCTTT

abundance: -
d_gene: -
j_gene: TRBJ1-5
v_gene: TRBV30
CDR3aa: CAWSTAGAAPQHF
CDR3nt: TGTGCCTGGAGTACGGCAGGAGCGGCGCCCCAGCATTTT

abundance: -
d_gene: TRBD2
j_gene: TRBJ2-3
v_gene: TRBV5-4
CDR3aa: CASSSPGLSTDTQYF
CDR3nt: TGTGCCAGCAGCTCGCCGGGACTATCCACAGATACGCAGTATTTT

abundance: few
d_gene: -
j_gene: TRBJ1-1
v_gene: TRBV29-1
CDR3aa: CSAGGGNTEAFF
CDR3nt: TGCAGCGCCGGCGGAGGGAACACTGAAGCTTTCTTT

abundance: -
d_gene: -
j_gene: TRBJ2-1
v_gene: TRBV27
CDR3aa: CASSLAPNEQFF
CDR3nt: TGTGCCAGCAGTTTGGCCCCTAATGAGCAGTTCTTC

abundance: -
d_gene: TRBD1
j_gene: TRBJ1-2
v_gene: TRBV6-1
CDR3aa: CASSEATGGGGYTF
CDR3nt: TGTGCCAGCAGTGAAGCGACAGGGGGGGGTGGCTACACCTTC

abundance: few
d_gene: TRBD2
j_gene: TRBJ2-2
v_gene: TRBV19
CDR3aa: CASTFREGHPGELFF
CDR3nt: TGTGCCAGTACGTTCCGGGAGGGCCATCCCGGGGAGCTGTTTTTT

abundance: -
d_gene: -
j_gene: TRBJ2-7
v_gene: TRBV7-9
CDR3aa: CASSLGDTYEQYF
CDR3nt: TGTGCCAGCAGCTTAGGGGACACCTACGAGCAGTACTTC

abundance: -
d_gene: -
j_gene: TRBJ2-6
v_gene: TRBV19
CDR3aa: CASSISSGANVLTF
CDR3nt: TGTGCCAGTAGTATCTCCTCTGGGGCCAACGTCCTGACTTTC

abundance: -
d_gene: -
j_gene: TRBJ1-1
v_gene: TRBV30
CDR3aa: CAWSVRGGPEAFF
CDR3nt: TGTGCCTGGAGTGTCCGGGGGGGTCCTGAAGCTTTCTTT

abundance: -
d_gene: -
j_gene: TRBJ1-1
v_gene: TRBV5-1
CDR3aa: CASSLAGPNTEAFF
CDR3nt: TGCGCCAGCAGCTTGGCAGGCCCGAACACTGAAGCTTTCTTT

abundance: -
d_gene: TRBD2
j_gene: TRBJ2-7
v_gene: TRBV5-1
CDR3aa: CASSLLAGPYEQYF
CDR3nt: TGCGCCAGCAGCTTGCTAGCGGGGCCATACGAGCAGTACTTC

abundance: many
d_gene: -
j_gene: TRBJ2-6
v_gene: TRBV4-1
CDR3aa: CASSQALQGGANVLTF
CDR3nt: TGCGCCAGCAGCCAAGCACTACAGGGAGGGGCCAACGTCCTGACTTTC

abundance: -
d_gene: TRBD2
j_gene: TRBJ2-5
v_gene: TRBV6-6
CDR3aa: CASTRLASQETQYF
CDR3nt: TGTGCCAGCACTAGACTAGCGTCCCAAGAGACCCAGTACTTC

abundance: once
d_gene: TRBD1
j_gene: TRBJ1-3
v_gene: TRBV10-1
CDR3aa: CASRDRDFGNTIYF
CDR3nt: TGCGCCAGCAGAGACAGGGATTTTGGAAACACCATATATTTT

abundance: -
d_gene: TRBD1
j_gene: TRBJ2-7
v_gene: TRBV4-1
CDR3aa: CASSQTTGFHEQYF
CDR3nt: TGCGCCAGCAGCCAAACGACAGGGTTCCACGAGCAGTACTTC

abundance: -
d_gene: -
j_gene: TRBJ1-1
v_gene: TRBV18
CDR3aa: CASSPQQKTNTEAFF
CDR3nt: TGTGCCAGCTCACCACAACAGAAGACAAACACTGAAGCTTTCTTT

abundance: few
d_gene: TRBD1
j_gene: TRBJ1-2
v_gene: TRBV6-1
CDR3aa: CASSEGPGQAAYGYTF
CDR3nt: TGTGCCAGCAGTGAAGGCCCGGGACAGGCGGCTTATGGCTACACCTTC

abundance: -
d_gene: -
j_gene: TRBJ2-3
v_gene: TRBV5-1
CDR3aa: CASSFGGLGTDTQYF
CDR3nt: TGCGCCAGCAGCTTTGGAGGGCTCGGAACAGATACGCAGTATTTT

abundance: few
d_gene: -
j_gene: TRBJ2-7
v_gene: TRBV27
CDR3aa: CASRGFGSGRDHEQYF
CDR3nt: TGTGCCAGCAGGGGATTTGGTAGCGGACGAGATCACGAGCAGTACTTC

abundance: -
d_gene: TRBD1
j_gene: TRBJ1-5
v_gene: TRBV5-6
CDR3aa: CASSPGGPGNNQPQHF
CDR3nt: TGTGCCAGCAGCCCAGGGGGCCCTGGGAACAATCAGCCCCAGCATTTT

abundance: few
d_gene: -
j_gene: TRBJ1-3
v_gene: TRBV30
CDR3aa: CAWSELAAGNTIYF
CDR3nt: TGTGCCTGGAGTGAGTTGGCAGCTGGAAACACCATATATTTT

abundance: once
d_gene: TRBD2
j_gene: TRBJ2-3
v_gene: TRBV12-5
CDR3aa: CASGARIAGVPVTQYF
CDR3nt: TGTGCTAGTGGCGCCAGGATAGCGGGAGTGCCGGTTACGCAGTATTTT

abundance: once
d_gene: -
j_gene: TRBJ2-5
v_gene: TRBV4-3
CDR3aa: CASSQGLQPRETQYF
CDR3nt: TGCGCCAGCAGCCAAGGGCTACAGCCCCGGGAGACCCAGTACTTC

abundance: -
d_gene: TRBD1
j_gene: TRBJ2-1
v_gene: TRBV5-6
CDR3aa: CASSPGQGYREQFF
CDR3nt: TGTGCCAGCAGCCCGGGACAGGGGTACAGGGAGCAGTTCTTC

abundance: -
d_gene: -
j_gene: TRBJ2-7
v_gene: TRBV5-8
CDR3aa: CASSYPDRPYEQYF
CDR3nt: TGTGCCAGCAGCTATCCGGACAGACCCTACGAGCAGTACTTC

abundance: -
d_gene: -
j_gene: TRBJ1-1
v_gene: TRBV6-5
CDR3aa: CASSYSGGNTEAFF
CDR3nt: TGTGCCAGCAGTTACTCCGGGGGGAACACTGAAGCTTTCTTT

abundance: -
d_gene: TRBD2
j_gene: TRBJ2-1
v_gene: TRBV6-5
CDR3aa: CASSYSTAGGPNEQFF
CDR3nt: TGTGCCAGCAGTTACTCGACGGCGGGAGGGCCCAATGAGCAGTTCTTC

abundance: -
d_gene: TRBD2
j_gene: TRBJ2-1
v_gene: TRBV4-1
CDR3aa: CASSHPGTSENNEQFF
CDR3nt: TGCGCCAGCAGCCATCCCGGGACTAGTGAGAACAATGAGCAGTTCTTC

abundance: few
d_gene: -
j_gene: TRBJ1-1
v_gene: TRBV10-3
CDR3aa: CAISAGGVNTEAFF
CDR3nt: TGTGCCATCAGTGCGGGTGGTGTGAACACTGAAGCTTTCTTT

abundance: few
d_gene: TRBD2
j_gene: TRBJ2-3
v_gene: TRBV6-5
CDR3aa: CASSYTGTSSATQYF
CDR3nt: TGTGCCAGCAGTTACACCGGGACTAGCTCAGCTACGCAGTATTTT

abundance: -
d_gene: TRBD2
j_gene: TRBJ2-2
v_gene: TRBV7-3
CDR3aa: CASSLSGVGELFF
CDR3nt: TGTGCCAGCAGCCTTAGCGGGGTCGGGGAGCTGTTTTTT

abundance: -
d_gene: -
j_gene: TRBJ2-5
v_gene: TRBV30
CDR3aa: CAWRPPGNEETQYF
CDR3nt: TGTGCCTGGAGACCACCCGGGAATGAAGAGACCCAGTACTTC

abundance: -
d_gene: -
j_gene: TRBJ2-1
v_gene: TRBV7-9
CDR3aa: CASSLAGVNEQFF
CDR3nt: TGTGCCAGCAGCTTAGCCGGGGTCAATGAGCAGTTCTTC